The clone carrying this T cell receptor beta chain was detected ten times or more. What it binds is unknown. Trimming shortened V by 6 bases and J by 1 base, and 22 bases separated the two germline ends. Germline CDR1 reads MDHEN; CDR2 reads SYDVKM. CDR3 length equals 18 residues. The sample belongs to a study of T-cell reconstitution after alpha-beta-depleted transplantation in children. The TCRbeta library incorporated unique molecular identifiers. MiXCR, applied by TCRdb to the PCR reads, yields one record per CDR3 protein. The repertoire holds some 80,000 distinct CDR3 sequences, with around 18% as singletons. Findings and caveats of the study: Some patients owed their high day-60 TCRbeta diversity to surviving recipient T cells and thymic progenitors.

Sequenced material: PBMCs, mostly from graft donor cells, taken 360 days after TCRalphabeta/CD19-depleted stem cell transplant. This rearrangement joins TRBV28 to TRBJ2-1; D is undetermined. This sequence originates from a male patient aged 2 to 10 who had a stem cell transplant for acute lymphoblastic leukemia, so the T cells may come from the graft donor. The CDR3 loop reads CASSLTLYEERSYNEQFF. CDR3 nucleotides: TGTGCCAGCAGCCTTACCTTGTACGAGGAAAGATCCTACAATGAGCAGTTCTTC.